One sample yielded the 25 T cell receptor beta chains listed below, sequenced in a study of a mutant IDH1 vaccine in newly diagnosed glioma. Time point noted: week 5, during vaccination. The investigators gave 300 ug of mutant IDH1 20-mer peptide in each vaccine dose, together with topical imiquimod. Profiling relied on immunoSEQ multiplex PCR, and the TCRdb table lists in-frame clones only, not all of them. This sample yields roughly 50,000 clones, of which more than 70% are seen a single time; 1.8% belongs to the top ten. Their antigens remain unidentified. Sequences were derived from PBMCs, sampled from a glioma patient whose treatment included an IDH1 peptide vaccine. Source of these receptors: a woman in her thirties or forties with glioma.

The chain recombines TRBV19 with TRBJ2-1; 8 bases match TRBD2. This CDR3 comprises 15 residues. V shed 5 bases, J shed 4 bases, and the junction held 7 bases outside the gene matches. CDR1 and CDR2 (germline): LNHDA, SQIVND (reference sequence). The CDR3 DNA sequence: TGTGCCAGTAGTCGGGGGGGGACTATATACAATGAGCAGTTCTTC. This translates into CASSRGGTIYNEQFF.

The CDR3 spells CATESNEKLFF. CDR3 DNA: TGTGCCACCGAGAGTAATGAAAAACTGTTTTTT. The V and J genes are TRBV6-6 and TRBJ1-4, with D hard to call. Germline CDR1 is MNHNY and CDR2 is SVGAGI (reference sequence). The CDR3 runs 11 residues. V gave up 10 bases and J gave up 4 bases, with 7 bases separating them.

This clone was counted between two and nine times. CDR3 in amino acids: CASSFLGGGYSYEQYF. CDR3 bases: TGTGCCAGCAGTTTTTTGGGGGGGGGATACTCCTACGAGCAGTACTTC. The V and J genes are TRBV27 and TRBJ2-7, with 7 nucleotides matching TRBD2. From germline, CDR1 is MNHEY and CDR2 SMNVEV (reference sequence). The CDR3 consists of 16 residues. Trimming took 3 bases from V and 0 from J; bases not matched to a gene: 8.

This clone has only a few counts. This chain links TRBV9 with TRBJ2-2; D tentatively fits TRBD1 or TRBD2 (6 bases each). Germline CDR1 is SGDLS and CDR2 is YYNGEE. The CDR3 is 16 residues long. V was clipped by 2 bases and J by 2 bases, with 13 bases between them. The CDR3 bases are TGTGCCAGCAGCGTTGTCCCGGGGGCCAACACCGGGGAGCTGTTTTTT. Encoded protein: CASSVVPGANTGELFF.

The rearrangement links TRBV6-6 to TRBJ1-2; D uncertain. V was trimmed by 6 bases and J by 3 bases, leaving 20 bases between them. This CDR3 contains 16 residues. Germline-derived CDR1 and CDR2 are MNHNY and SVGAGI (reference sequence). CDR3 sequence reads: CASRNGGQGPYYGYTF. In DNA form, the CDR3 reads TGTGCCAGCAGAAACGGAGGCCAAGGGCCTTACTATGGCTACACCTTC.

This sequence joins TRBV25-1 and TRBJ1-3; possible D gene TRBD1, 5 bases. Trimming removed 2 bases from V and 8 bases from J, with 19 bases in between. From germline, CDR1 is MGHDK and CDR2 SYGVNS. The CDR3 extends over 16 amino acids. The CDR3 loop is CASSEIEFGGRDTIYF. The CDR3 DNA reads TGTGCCAGCAGTGAAATCGAGTTCGGGGGTAGGGACACCATATATTTT.

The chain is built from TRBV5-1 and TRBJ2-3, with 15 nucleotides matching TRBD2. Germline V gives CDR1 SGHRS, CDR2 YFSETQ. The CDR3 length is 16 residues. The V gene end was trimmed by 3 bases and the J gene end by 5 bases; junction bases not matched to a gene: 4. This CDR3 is CASSSGLAGGLDTQYF. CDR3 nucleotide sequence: TGCGCCAGCAGCTCGGGACTAGCGGGGGGACTAGATACGCAGTATTTT. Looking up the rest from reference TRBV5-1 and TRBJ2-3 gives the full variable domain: KAGVTQTPRYLIKTRGQQVTLSCSPISGHRSVSWYQQTPGQGLQFLFEYFSETQRNKGNFPGRFSGRQFSNSRSEMNVSTLELGDSALYLCASSSGLAGGLDTQYFGPGTRLTVL.

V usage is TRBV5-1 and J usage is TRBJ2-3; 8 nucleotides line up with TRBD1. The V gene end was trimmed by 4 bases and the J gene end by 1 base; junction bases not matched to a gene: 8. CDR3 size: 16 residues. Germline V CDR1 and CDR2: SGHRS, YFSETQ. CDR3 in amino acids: CASSHGQGPRTDTQYF. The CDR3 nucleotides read TGCGCCAGCAGCCACGGACAGGGCCCCCGCACAGATACGCAGTATTTT.

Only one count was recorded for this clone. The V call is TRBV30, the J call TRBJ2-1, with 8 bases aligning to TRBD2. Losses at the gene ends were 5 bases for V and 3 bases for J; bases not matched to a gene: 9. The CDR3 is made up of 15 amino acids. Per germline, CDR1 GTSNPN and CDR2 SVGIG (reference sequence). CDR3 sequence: CAWGQAGLGYNEQFF. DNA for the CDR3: TGTGCCTGGGGCCAGGCGGGACTAGGCTACAATGAGCAGTTCTTC.

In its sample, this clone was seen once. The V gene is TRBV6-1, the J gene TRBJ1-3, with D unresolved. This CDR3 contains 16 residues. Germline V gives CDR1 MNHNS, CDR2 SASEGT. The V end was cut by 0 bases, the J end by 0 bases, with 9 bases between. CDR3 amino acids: CASSEAAVSSGNTIYF. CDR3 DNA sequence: TGTGCCAGCAGTGAAGCGGCAGTGAGCTCTGGAAACACCATATATTTT.

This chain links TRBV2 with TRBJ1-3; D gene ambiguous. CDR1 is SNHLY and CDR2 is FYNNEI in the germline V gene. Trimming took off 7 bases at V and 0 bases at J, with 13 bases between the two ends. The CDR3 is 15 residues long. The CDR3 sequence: CASTGNWISGNTIYF. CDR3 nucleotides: TGTGCCAGCACGGGCAACTGGATCTCTGGAAACACCATATATTTT.

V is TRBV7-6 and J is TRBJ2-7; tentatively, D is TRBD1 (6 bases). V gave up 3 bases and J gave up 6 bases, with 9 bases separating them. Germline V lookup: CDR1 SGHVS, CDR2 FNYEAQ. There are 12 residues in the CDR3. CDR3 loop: CASSLQGTEQYF. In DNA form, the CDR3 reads TGTGCCAGCAGCTTGCAGGGGACCGAGCAGTACTTC.

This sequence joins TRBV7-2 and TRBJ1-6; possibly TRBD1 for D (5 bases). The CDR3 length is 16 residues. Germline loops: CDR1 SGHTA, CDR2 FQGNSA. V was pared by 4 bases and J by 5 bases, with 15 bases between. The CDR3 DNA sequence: TGTGCCAGCAGCTCAGCCGGGACGGCTCATAATTCACCCCTCCACTTT. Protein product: CASSSAGTAHNSPLHF.

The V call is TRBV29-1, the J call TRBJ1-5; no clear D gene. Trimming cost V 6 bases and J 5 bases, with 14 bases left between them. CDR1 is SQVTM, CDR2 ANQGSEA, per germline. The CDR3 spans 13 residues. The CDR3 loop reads CSVGSGEDQPQHF. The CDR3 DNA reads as TGCAGCGTCGGGAGTGGGGAGGATCAGCCCCAGCATTTT. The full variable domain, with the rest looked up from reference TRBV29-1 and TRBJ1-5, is SAVISQKPSRDICQRGTSLTIQCQVDSQVTMMFWYRQQPGQSLTLIATANQGSEATYESGFVIDKFPISRPNLTFSTLTVSNMSPEDSSIYLCSVGSGEDQPQHFGDGTRLSIL.

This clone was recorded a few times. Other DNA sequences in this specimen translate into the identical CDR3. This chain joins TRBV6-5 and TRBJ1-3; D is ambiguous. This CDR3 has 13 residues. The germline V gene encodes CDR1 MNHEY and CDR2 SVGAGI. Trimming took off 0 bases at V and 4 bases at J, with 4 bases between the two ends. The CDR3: CASSYSRGNTIYF. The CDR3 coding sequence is TGTGCCAGCAGTTACTCAAGGGGAAACACCATATATTTT.

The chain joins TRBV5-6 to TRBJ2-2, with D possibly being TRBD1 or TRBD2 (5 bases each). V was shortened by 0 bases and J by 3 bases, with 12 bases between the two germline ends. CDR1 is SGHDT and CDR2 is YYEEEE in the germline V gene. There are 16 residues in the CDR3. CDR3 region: CASSLVGTVDTGELFF. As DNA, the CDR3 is TGTGCCAGCAGCTTGGTCGGGACCGTGGACACCGGGGAGCTGTTTTTT.

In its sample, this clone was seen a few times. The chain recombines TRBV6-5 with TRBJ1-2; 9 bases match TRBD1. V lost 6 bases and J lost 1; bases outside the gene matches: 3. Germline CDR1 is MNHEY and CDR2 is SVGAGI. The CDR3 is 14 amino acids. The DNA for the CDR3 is TGTGCCAGCAGGGGGACAGGGAGTAACTATGGCTACACCTTC. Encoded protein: CASRGTGSNYGYTF.

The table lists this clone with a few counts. The CDR3 region is CASSSSQGYSNQPQHF. CDR3 in DNA: TGTGCCAGCTCATCTTCACAGGGTTATAGCAATCAGCCCCAGCATTTT. The chain uses TRBV18 and TRBJ1-5; possible D gene TRBD1, 6 bases. The CDR3 runs to 16 residues. The germline CDR1 and CDR2 sequences are KGHSH and LQKENI. V was pared by 5 bases and J by 0 bases, with 14 bases between.

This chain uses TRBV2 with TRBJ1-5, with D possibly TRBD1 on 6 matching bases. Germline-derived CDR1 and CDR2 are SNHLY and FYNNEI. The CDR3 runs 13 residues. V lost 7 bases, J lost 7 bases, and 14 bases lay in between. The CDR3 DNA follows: TGTGCCAGCACGGGGGGGGCACACCAGCCCCAGCATTTT. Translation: CASTGGAHQPQHF. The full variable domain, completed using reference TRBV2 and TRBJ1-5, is EPEVTQTPSHQVTQMGQEVILRCVPISNHLYFYWYRQILGQKVEFLVSFYNNEISEKSEIFDDQFSVERPDGSNFTLKIRSTKLEDSAMYFCASTGGAHQPQHFGDGTRLSIL.

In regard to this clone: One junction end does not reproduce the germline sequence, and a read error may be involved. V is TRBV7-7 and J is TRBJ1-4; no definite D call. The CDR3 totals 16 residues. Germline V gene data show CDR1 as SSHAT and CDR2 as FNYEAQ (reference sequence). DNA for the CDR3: TGTGCTAGCAGCTTTCGCAGCTACCTAACTAATGAAAAACTGTTTTTT. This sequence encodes CASSFRSYLTNEKLFF.

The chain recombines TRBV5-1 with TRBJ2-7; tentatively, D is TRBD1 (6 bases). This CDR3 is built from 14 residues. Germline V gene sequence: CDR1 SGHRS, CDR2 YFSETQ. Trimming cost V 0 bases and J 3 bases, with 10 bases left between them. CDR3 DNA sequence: TGCGCCAGCAGCTTGGAGGGGGAAATCTACGAGCAGTACTTC. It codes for CASSLEGEIYEQYF.

The CDR3 region is CASSVRDSAHEQYF. The CDR3 bases are TGTGCCAGCAGCGTCAGGGACAGTGCACACGAGCAGTACTTC. The gene calls are TRBV9 and TRBJ2-7, with TRBD1 matching 7 bases. The V gene end was trimmed by 2 bases and the J gene end by 5 bases; junction bases not matched to a gene: 7. This CDR3 has 14 amino acids. Germline V gene data show CDR1 as SGDLS and CDR2 as YYNGEE.

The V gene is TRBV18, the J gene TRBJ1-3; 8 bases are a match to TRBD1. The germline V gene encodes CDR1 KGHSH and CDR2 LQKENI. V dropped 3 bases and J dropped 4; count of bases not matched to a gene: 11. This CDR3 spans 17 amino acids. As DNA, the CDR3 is TGTGCCAGCTCACCCTCTCGGACAGGGAGGAGAGGAAACACCATATATTTT. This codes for CASSPSRTGRRGNTIYF. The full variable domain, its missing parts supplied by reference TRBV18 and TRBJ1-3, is NAGVMQNPRHLVRRRGQEARLRCSPMKGHSHVYWYRQLPEEGLKFMVYLQKENIIDESGMPKERFSAEFPKEGPSILRIQQVVRGDSAAYFCASSPSRTGRRGNTIYFGEGSWLTVV.

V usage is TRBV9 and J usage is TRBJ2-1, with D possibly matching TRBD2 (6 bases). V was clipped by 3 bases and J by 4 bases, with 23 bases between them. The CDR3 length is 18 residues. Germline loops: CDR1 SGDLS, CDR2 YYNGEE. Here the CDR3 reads CASSEPLNRREGYNEQFF. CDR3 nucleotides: TGTGCCAGCAGCGAGCCCCTAAACAGGAGGGAAGGATACAATGAGCAGTTCTTC.

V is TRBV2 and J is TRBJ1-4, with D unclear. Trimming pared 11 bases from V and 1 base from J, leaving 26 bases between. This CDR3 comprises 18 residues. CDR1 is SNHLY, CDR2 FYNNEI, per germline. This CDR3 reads CAPPGGHLVLLTNEKLFF. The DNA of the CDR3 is TGTGCCCCCCCTGGCGGGCATCTCGTCCTGCTAACTAATGAAAAACTGTTTTTT.